This entry concerns a single T cell receptor beta chain. The antigen remains undetermined. This specimen comes from a study of radiation and T cells in renal cell carcinoma. Study background: Nephrectomy followed 15 Gy stereotactic body radiation by 4 weeks.

Whole-study findings and limits: In blood, top tumor clones expanded by 2 weeks, shrinking by 4. No pretreatment tumor biopsies were available for baseline clonotypes.

The time point: blood 2 weeks post-SBRT. The treatment: 15 Gy SBRT to primary tumor, nephrectomy 4 weeks later. Trimming cost V 0 bases and J 2 bases, with 10 bases left between them. Germline V gene sequence: CDR1 MNHEY, CDR2 SVGAGI. The CDR3 is 16 amino acids. Only in-frame clones appear in the TCRdb table, and some are missing; sequencing was by immunoSEQ multiplex PCR. The repertoire consists of some 80,000 clones, with about 86% occurring once and the leading ten covering 20% to 25%. The receptor was derived from a woman between 50 and 59 years old with renal cell carcinoma. This specimen was blood, taken from a patient whose treatment included radiotherapy and nephrectomy. The chain links TRBV6-5 to TRBJ1-4; D perhaps matches TRBD1 (6 bases). The CDR3 loop is CASSYSPGGTNEKLFF. The CDR3 DNA reads TGTGCCAGCAGTTACTCTCCGGGGGGCACTAATGAAAAACTGTTTTTT.